One sample yielded the 6 T cell receptor beta chains listed below, sequenced in a study of blood T cell repertoires in COVID-19. The repertoire was sequenced with immunoSEQ multiplex PCR; TCRdb's copy has only in-frame clones and lacks some. The sample has 300,000 to 500,000 clones; roughly 90% are singletons. Sample: PBMCs or T cells enriched from blood (not recorded which). The receptors come from a woman aged 25 to 39 with acute COVID-19.

The rearrangement links TRBV2 to TRBJ1-1, with 8 bases that match TRBD1. This CDR3 is built from 14 residues. Germline CDR1 reads SNHLY; CDR2 reads FYNNEI. V was clipped by 7 bases and J by 0 bases; unmatched bases: 4. Here the CDR3 reads CASNLQGVNTEAFF. CDR3 nucleotides: TGTGCCAGCAACTTACAGGGGGTGAACACTGAAGCTTTCTTT.

The V gene is TRBV5-1, the J gene TRBJ2-7; 8 positions agree with TRBD2. CDR1 is SGHRS and CDR2 is YFSETQ in the germline V gene. After removal of 0 bases from V and 3 bases from J, the junction contained 5 bases not matched to a gene. CDR3 length equals 15 residues. The DNA of the CDR3 is TGCGCCAGCAGCTTGGCCGGGGGGGTTTACTACGAGCAGTACTTC. It is translated as CASSLAGGVYYEQYF.

The chain joins TRBV11-2 to TRBJ1-4; D ambiguous. Looked up from germline, CDR1 is SGHAT and CDR2 is FQNNGV. V was cut by 0 bases and J by 7 bases, with 15 bases left in between. CDR3 size: 16 residues. The CDR3 loop is CASSLDLVRAGEKLFF. The CDR3 DNA follows: TGTGCCAGCAGCTTAGATCTGGTTCGCGCGGGTGAAAAACTGTTTTTT. Full variable domain (rest looked up from reference TRBV11-2 and TRBJ1-4): EAGVAQSPRYKIIEKRQSVAFWCNPISGHATLYWYQQILGQGPKLLIQFQNNGVVDDSQLPKDRFSAERLKGVDSTLKIQPAKLEDSAVYLCASSLDLVRAGEKLFFGSGTQLSVL.

Here the CDR3 reads CASSPRDRGDGYTF. Here the CDR3 DNA reads TGTGCCAGCTCACCCCGGGACAGGGGGGATGGCTACACCTTC. The V call is TRBV18, the J call TRBJ1-2; TRBD1 agrees at 11 bases. In germline, CDR1 is KGHSH, CDR2 LQKENI. The CDR3 is made up of 14 amino acids. The trim removed 3 bases at V and 6 bases at J, leaving 3 bases unmatched.

This clone was found once. The chain couples TRBV5-1 to TRBJ1-4; D might be TRBD1 (6 bases). There are 16 residues in the CDR3. The germline V gene has CDR1 SGHRS and CDR2 YFSETQ. V lost 0 bases and J lost 5, with 14 bases in between. CDR3 protein: CASSLALTGLNEKLFF. The DNA for the CDR3 is TGCGCCAGCAGCTTGGCCTTGACAGGTCTCAATGAAAAACTGTTTTTT.

This sequence joins TRBV5-6 and TRBJ1-5; 7 bases align to TRBD1. With V trimmed by 0 bases and J by 0 bases, 0 bases remained unmatched. There are 15 residues in the CDR3. Looked up from germline, CDR1 is SGHDT and CDR2 is YYEEEE. Here the CDR3 reads CASSLGTGSNQPQHF. The CDR3 nucleotides read TGTGCCAGCAGCTTGGGGACAGGTAGCAATCAGCCCCAGCATTTT. The whole variable domain, filled in from reference TRBV5-6 and TRBJ1-5, reads DAGVTQSPTHLIKTRGQQVTLRCSPKSGHDTVSWYQQALGQGPQFIFQYYEEEERQRGNFPDRFSGHQFPNYSSELNVNALLLGDSALYLCASSLGTGSNQPQHFGDGTRLSIL.